The source of this TCR beta chain is a study of cytomegalovirus exposure and HLA in healthy donors. Notes on the study in general: A later analysis linked a missense variant in DCLRE1C to the trimming of TCR beta V and J genes. Later work found that TCR association rates differed between HLA loci; DRB1 had the most and HLA-C the fewest. Roughly uniform depth of sequencing across donors was assumed in presence/absence analyses.

Notes on this clone: The antigen is undetermined.

The PCR ran on 60 Vbeta and 13 Jbeta primers. In the authors' workflow: Later reanalysis found around 80 million unique TCR beta chains, around 9.9 million of them shared. The method was immunoSEQ multiplex PCR; TCRdb's version includes in-frame clones alone and lacks a portion of them. The V and J calls and clone size are taken from that table; D and trimming were inferred from the DNA. The sample yields about 160,000 clones, over 65% seen once. This CDR3 is built from 12 residues. V lost 7 bases to trimming and J lost 0 bases, with 9 bases between them. The germline V gene has CDR1 SQVTM and CDR2 ANQGSEA.

This chain connects TRBV29-1 to TRBJ1-2; D uncertain. The receptor comes from a middle-aged man in good health and CMV-seropositive. The sequencing input was PBMCs. As DNA, the CDR3 is TGCAGCGCAGTGAGGCCTAACTATGGCTACACCTTC. It specifies CSAVRPNYGYTF.